Each of the 15 T cell receptor beta chains below was sequenced from the same sample in a study of cytomegalovirus exposure and HLA in healthy donors. The PCR employed 60 Vbeta primers together with 13 Jbeta primers. Produced via immunoSEQ multiplex PCR; TCRdb's table is partial and in-frame only. The data show hundreds of thousands of clones, around 79% seen once. The sequencing input was PBMCs. The receptor set was obtained from a girl between 2 and 10 years old in good health and CMV-seronegative.

The chain combines TRBV7-8 with TRBJ1-2; 8 bases agree with TRBD1. The CDR3 is made up of 14 amino acids. With V trimmed by 5 bases and J by 0 bases, 2 bases remained unmatched. Germline loops: CDR1 SGHVS, CDR2 FQNEAQ. CDR3 amino acids: CASSEQGANYGYTF. The DNA of the CDR3 is TGTGCCAGCAGCGAACAGGGGGCTAACTATGGCTACACCTTC.

This chain joins TRBV19 and TRBJ1-5, with D perhaps TRBD1 (5 bases). The V gene's germline CDR1 is LNHDA and CDR2 SQIVND (reference sequence). The V end lost 7 bases, the J end lost 7 bases, and 17 bases lay between the germline ends. This CDR3 region has 14 residues. This CDR3 is CASKIGGVEQPQHF. The CDR3 DNA reads TGTGCCAGTAAGATTGGAGGGGTTGAACAGCCCCAGCATTTT.

This clone was counted only a few times. J is TRBJ1-5 and V is TRBV5-6, with D maybe TRBD1 (5 bases). CDR1 and CDR2 from the germline V gene are SGHDT and YYEEEE. Trimming removed 0 bases at V and 6 bases at J, with 16 bases between. This CDR3 comprises 16 residues. CDR3: CASSLAPSGAGQPQHF. The CDR3 region has the DNA TGTGCCAGCAGCTTGGCTCCTTCTGGGGCAGGTCAGCCCCAGCATTTT.

V gene TRBV29-1 combines with J gene TRBJ1-1; D gene ambiguous. CDR1 is SQVTM and CDR2 is ANQGSEA in the germline V gene. The CDR3 runs 12 residues. Trimming took 0 bases from V and 1 from J, leaving 3 bases between them. CDR3 nucleotide sequence: TGCAGCGTTGAAGATCAGAACACTGAAGCTTTCTTT. Translation: CSVEDQNTEAFF.

The chain couples TRBV5-1 to TRBJ2-4; TRBD1 agrees at 11 bases. The germline CDR1 and CDR2 sequences are SGHRS and YFSETQ. This CDR3 is 16 amino acids long. Trimming cost V 2 bases and J 7 bases; bases outside gene matches: 8. The DNA of the CDR3 is TGCGCCAGCAGCTTTGGGGACAGGGGGGCCGGTAACATTCAGTACTTC. This translates into CASSFGDRGAGNIQYF.

This chain links TRBV27 with TRBJ2-3; D perhaps matches TRBD1 (5 bases). This CDR3 region has 15 residues. The V end lost 8 bases, the J end lost 0 bases, and 15 bases lay between the germline ends. The germline V gene has CDR1 MNHEY and CDR2 SMNVEV (reference sequence). This chain's CDR3 is CASRRQSVSTDTQYF. CDR3 coding DNA: TGTGCCAGCCGTCGACAGTCAGTGAGCACAGATACGCAGTATTTT.

The V call is TRBV29-1, the J call TRBJ2-4, with 8 bases identical to TRBD1. The length of the CDR3 is 14 residues. V trimming: 7 bases; J trimming: 8 bases; junction bases outside the gene matches: 13. The V gene's germline CDR1 is SQVTM and CDR2 ANQGSEA. CDR3 bases: TGCAGCGCCGCCCGACAGGGGAAAAGGGACATTCAGTACTTC. Protein product: CSAARQGKRDIQYF.

This clone was observed a few times. The chain combines TRBV5-6 with TRBJ1-2, with a weak D call TRBD1 (6 bases). The germline CDR1 and CDR2 sequences are SGHDT and YYEEEE. Trimming shortened V by 3 bases and J by 4 bases, and 10 bases separated the two germline ends. This CDR3 comprises 13 residues. CDR3 in amino acids: CASSSGQTYGYTF. CDR3 in DNA: TGTGCCAGCAGCTCAGGACAGACCTATGGCTACACCTTC.

This sequence joins TRBV19 and TRBJ1-1; D is possibly TRBD1 (5 bases). There are 16 residues in the CDR3. V shed 3 bases and J shed 1 base, with 15 bases lying between them. Per germline, CDR1 LNHDA and CDR2 SQIVND (reference sequence). This CDR3 reads CASSISTWQGNTEAFF. The DNA for the CDR3 is TGTGCCAGTAGTATCTCAACGTGGCAGGGGAACACTGAAGCTTTCTTT.

The J gene is TRBJ2-3, the V gene TRBV12-5, with D possibly being TRBD2 (6 bases). The CDR3 runs 16 residues. CDR1 LGHNT and CDR2 FRNRAP come from the germline V gene. Trimming left V 4 bases short and J 4 bases short, with 18 bases between. The CDR3 protein is CASGSGTVGPPDTQYF. Written as DNA, the CDR3 is TGTGCTAGTGGTTCGGGGACTGTTGGCCCCCCAGATACGCAGTATTTT.

This chain connects TRBV27 to TRBJ2-1; perhaps TRBD2 as D (6 bases). Trimming shortened V by 2 bases and J by 10 bases, and 12 bases separated the two germline ends. Germline CDR1 and CDR2: MNHEY and SMNVEV (reference sequence). This CDR3 region has 13 residues. The DNA of the CDR3 is TGTGCCAGCAGTTTAGGACCGGGGGAAGAGCAGTTCTTC. Its protein product is CASSLGPGEEQFF.

The chain carries TRBV4-1 and TRBJ1-1, with D tentatively TRBD1 (5 bases). The CDR3 covers 13 residues. Germline lookup yields CDR1 MGHRA and CDR2 YSYEKL. The V gene lost 3 bases and the J gene lost 2 bases, with 7 bases spanning the gap. CDR3 in amino acids: CASSHDRNTEAFF. The CDR3 DNA reads as TGCGCCAGCAGCCACGACAGAAACACTGAAGCTTTCTTT.

This chain joins TRBV29-1 and TRBJ1-1; D remains unclear. Germline lookup yields CDR1 SQVTM and CDR2 ANQGSEA. V was clipped by 3 bases and J by 0 bases, with 11 bases between them. CDR3 length: 14 residues. The CDR3, as DNA: TGCAGCGTTGAGTACAGCACCATGAACACTGAAGCTTTCTTT. It yields the protein CSVEYSTMNTEAFF.

The chain recombines TRBV19 with TRBJ1-2; weak D call: TRBD1 (6 bases). The V and J ends lost 5 bases and 4 bases respectively, with 14 bases between them. CDR1 is LNHDA, CDR2 SQIVND, per germline (reference sequence). The CDR3 contains 14 residues. As DNA, the CDR3 is TGTGCCAGTAGTCGGGACAACAAGATCTATGGCTACACCTTC. Protein product: CASSRDNKIYGYTF.

The J gene is TRBJ2-2, the V gene TRBV30, with D uncertain. With 5 bases removed from V and 1 base from J, the gap between germline ends came to 8 bases. Per the germline V gene, CDR1 is GTSNPN and CDR2 is SVGIG (reference sequence). The CDR3 is 13 amino acids. As DNA, the CDR3 is TGTGCCTGGGGCCACCTGAACACCGGGGAGCTGTTTTTT. Protein: CAWGHLNTGELFF.